The clone carrying this T cell receptor beta chain was counted a single time. Antigen: not known. Noted time point: newly diagnosed GD, antithyroid drugs for less than 3 months. The TCR library was made from RNA extracted from PBMCs. Those enrolled as patients came out of an endocrinology department in Xi'an, China. From each patient, nine milliliters of peripheral blood was drawn and collected into an EDTA anticoagulant tube. Combining iRepertoire HTBI primers with Arm-PCR of CDR3 regions, the authors built TCR beta libraries. In TCRdb, the multiplex PCR reads were re-called with MiXCR into one record per CDR3 protein. The sample has 420,000 or so distinct CDR3 sequences; less than 20% are singletons. These data originate in a study of regulatory T cells in long-lasting Graves disease. CDR3 length: 15 residues. Per the germline V gene, CDR1 is MDHEN and CDR2 is SYDVKM. The ends were cut back, 5 bases at V and 6 bases at J, with 17 bases in the middle.

Overall study results and limits: Researchers reported studying only peripheral blood, not thyroid tissue.

This same sample was also part of a study on T cells in Graves' hyperthyroidism and ophthalmopathy. From that study: Prediction of ophthalmopathy progression came a median approximately 7 months pre-onset.

V is TRBV28 and J is TRBJ2-1; D is perhaps TRBD2 (6 bases). This clonotype was obtained from a woman younger than 30 with Graves disease. The input for sequencing was peripheral blood mononuclear cells (PBMCs), taken at new diagnosis, from a patient treated with antithyroid drugs. In nucleotides, the CDR3 is TGTGCCAGCAGTCCGGCGGAGGGCCTCTTCAATGAGCAGTTCTTC. Protein: CASSPAEGLFNEQFF. The full variable domain, its missing parts supplied by reference TRBV28 and TRBJ2-1, is DVKVTQSSRYLVKRTGEKVFLECVQDMDHENMFWYRQDPGLGLRLIYFSYDVKMKEKGDIPEGYSVSREKKERFSLILESASTNQTSMYLCASSPAEGLFNEQFFGPGTRLTVL.